The 28 T cell receptor beta chains below come from one sample, sequenced in a study of technical replicates of blood from a few donors. Assay: immunoSEQ multiplex PCR; the TCRdb copy retains only in-frame clones and omits some. The table has some 79,000 clones, 75% to 95% seen once; the top ten hold 0.3% to 0.45%. Sample: T cells isolated from PBMCs. These receptors all come from a human donor in good health. Some clones in this sample may be carry-over from other donors' samples.

The sample holds one count of this clone. The gene calls are TRBV11-2 and TRBJ1-2; D might be TRBD1 (6 bases). Between the trimmed V and J ends, which lost 1 base and 5 bases, there was a span of 11 bases. Per germline, CDR1 SGHAT and CDR2 FQNNGV. This CDR3 has 14 amino acids. CDR3 nucleotide sequence: TGTGCCAGCAGCTTAGTGGACCAGGGGTATGGCTACACCTTC. It encodes CASSLVDQGYGYTF.

The chain has TRBV5-6 and TRBJ2-1; 9 bases are shared with TRBD1. With V trimmed by 0 bases and J by 3 bases, 7 bases remained unmatched. Germline loops: CDR1 SGHDT, CDR2 YYEEEE. The CDR3 sequence is 17 residues long. The CDR3 reads CASSLVGQGLFYNEQFF. The CDR3 DNA follows: TGTGCCAGCAGCTTGGTGGGACAGGGTTTGTTCTACAATGAGCAGTTCTTC.

V gene TRBV5-1 combines with J gene TRBJ2-7; 7 bases are shared with TRBD1. Unmatched junction bases numbered 5, after V lost 5 bases and J lost 3 bases. From germline, CDR1 is SGHRS and CDR2 YFSETQ. The CDR3 spans 13 residues. CDR3 protein: CASRLQGYYEQYF. The CDR3 nucleotides are TGCGCCAGCAGATTACAGGGGTACTACGAGCAGTACTTC.

This clone is a singleton in its sample. This rearrangement joins TRBV19 to TRBJ2-7; TRBD2 matches at 9 bases. This CDR3 is built from 13 residues. J was trimmed by 3 bases and V by 4 bases; bases with no gene match: 1. Per germline, CDR1 LNHDA and CDR2 SQIVND (reference sequence). The chain's CDR3 is CASSRTSVYEQYF. As DNA, the CDR3 is TGTGCCAGTAGTAGGACTAGCGTCTACGAGCAGTACTTC.

The chain uses TRBV11-2 and TRBJ2-1, with 9 bases fitting TRBD2. The CDR3 has 17 residues. CDR1 SGHAT and CDR2 FQNNGV come from the germline V gene. The V segment lost 1 base and the J segment 8 bases; nucleotides outside the gene matches: 12. CDR3 sequence: CASSLVSSGIDVYEQFF. CDR3 nucleotides: TGTGCCAGCAGCTTAGTGTCTAGCGGGATAGATGTGTATGAGCAGTTCTTC. The full variable domain, with the rest looked up from reference TRBV11-2 and TRBJ2-1, is EAGVAQSPRYKIIEKRQSVAFWCNPISGHATLYWYQQILGQGPKLLIQFQNNGVVDDSQLPKDRFSAERLKGVDSTLKIQPAKLEDSAVYLCASSLVSSGIDVYEQFFGPGTRLTVL.

V gene TRBV7-9 combines with J gene TRBJ2-1, with TRBD2 identical over 10 bases. The germline V gene has CDR1 SEHNR and CDR2 FQNEAQ (reference sequence). This CDR3 has 15 residues. The junction had 5 bases not matched to a gene; V was cut back by 1 base and J by 8 bases. The CDR3 coding sequence is TGTGCCAGCAGCTTAGGGCTAGCGGGAGAAGATGAGCAGTTCTTC. Translation gives CASSLGLAGEDEQFF.

This clone was seen once. The chain uses TRBV28 and TRBJ2-1; TRBD2 matches at 7 bases. The V segment lost 3 bases and the J segment 3 bases; nucleotides outside the gene matches: 5. In germline, CDR1 is MDHEN, CDR2 SYDVKM. There are 15 residues in the CDR3. The DNA of the CDR3 is TGTGCCAGCAGTTTTCGGCTAGCGGACTACAATGAGCAGTTCTTC. This gives the protein CASSFRLADYNEQFF.

The rearrangement joins TRBV19 to TRBJ2-2, with TRBD2 matching 13 bases. The CDR3 has 16 residues. With 6 bases clipped from V and 6 bases from J, the junction kept 7 bases outside the gene matches. Looked up from germline, CDR1 is LNHDA and CDR2 is SQIVND (reference sequence). The CDR3 is CASRVRLAGGAGELFF. The CDR3, as DNA: TGTGCCAGTAGGGTACGACTAGCGGGAGGAGCCGGGGAGCTGTTTTTT. Filled out from reference TRBV19 and TRBJ2-2, the complete variable domain reads DGGITQSPKYLFRKEGQNVTLSCEQNLNHDAMYWYRQDPGQGLRLIYYSQIVNDFQKGDIAEGYSVSREKKESFPLTVTSAQKNPTAFYLCASRVRLAGGAGELFFGEGSRLTVL.

The gene calls are TRBV11-3 and TRBJ1-2; 7 bases line up with TRBD1. After removal of 1 base from V and 13 bases from J, the junction contained 9 bases not matched to a gene. CDR1 SGHNT and CDR2 YENEEA come from the germline V gene. The CDR3 covers 13 residues. CDR3 bases: TGTGCCAGCAGCTTAGGGGGAGCCGGGACAGCCACCTTC. This codes for CASSLGGAGTATF.

The chain joins TRBV30 to TRBJ2-7, with TRBD2 identical over 10 bases. CDR1 and CDR2 (germline): GTSNPN, SVGIG (reference sequence). The CDR3 sequence is 13 residues long. With V trimmed by 3 bases and J by 4 bases, 3 bases remained unmatched. The CDR3 sequence is CAWSPSGSYEQYF. The DNA for the CDR3 is TGTGCCTGGAGCCCTAGCGGGAGTTACGAGCAGTACTTC. The full variable domain, completed using reference TRBV30 and TRBJ2-7, is SQTIHQWPATLVQPVGSPLSLECTVEGTSNPNLYWYRQAAGRGLQLLFYSVGIGQISSEVPQNLSASRPQDRQFILSSKKLLLSDSGFYLCAWSPSGSYEQYFGPGTRLTVT.

This clone has more than one count but fewer than ten. The germline gene is not matched at one end of the junction; a read error may be the cause. J is TRBJ1-5 and V is TRBV28; D gene ambiguous. Germline V gives CDR1 MDHEN, CDR2 SYDVKM. This CDR3 comprises 14 residues. This chain's CDR3 is CASSLGVSHQPQHF. The CDR3 bases are TGTGCCAGCAGTTTGGGAGTCTCTCATCAACCCCAGCATTTT.

The J gene is TRBJ2-7, the V gene TRBV19; 11 bases agree with TRBD1. Trimming took 8 bases from V and 6 from J; bases not matched to a gene: 6. This CDR3 has 13 residues. Germline-derived CDR1 and CDR2 are LNHDA and SQIVND (reference sequence). CDR3 sequence reads: CASGRDRGAEQYF. The CDR3 region has the DNA TGTGCCAGTGGCCGGGACAGGGGGGCCGAGCAGTACTTC.

V and J are TRBV5-1 and TRBJ2-1; TRBD2 agrees at 8 bases. Per the germline V gene, CDR1 is SGHRS and CDR2 is YFSETQ. V shed 1 base and J 2 bases; nucleotides not matched to a gene: 5. The CDR3 runs to 16 residues. The CDR3 DNA sequence: TGCGCCAGCAGCTTGTTGGGTAGCGGGACCTACAATGAGCAGTTCTTC. As protein: CASSLLGSGTYNEQFF.

The chain recombines TRBV5-6 with TRBJ2-3, with 9 bases lining up with TRBD1. Trimming took 9 bases from V and 7 from J; bases not matched to a gene: 12. Germline assignment: CDR1 SGHDT and CDR2 YYEEEE. This CDR3 region has 14 residues. CDR3 coding DNA: TGTGCCACCGCGAGACAGGGGGAGGAAAATACGCAGTATTTT. Its protein product is CATARQGEENTQYF. The full variable domain, with the rest looked up from reference TRBV5-6 and TRBJ2-3, is DAGVTQSPTHLIKTRGQQVTLRCSPKSGHDTVSWYQQALGQGPQFIFQYYEEEERQRGNFPDRFSGHQFPNYSSELNVNALLLGDSALYLCATARQGEENTQYFGPGTRLTVL.

This rearrangement joins TRBV19 to TRBJ1-5; D gene uncertain. V lost 5 bases and J lost 6, with 11 bases in between. Germline lookup yields CDR1 LNHDA and CDR2 SQIVND (reference sequence). The CDR3 is 13 residues long. The CDR3 spells CASSQGLSQPQHF. CDR3 DNA: TGTGCCAGTAGTCAAGGACTCAGTCAGCCCCAGCATTTT.

This chain uses TRBV5-6 with TRBJ2-1, with 7 bases identical to TRBD2. With 0 bases clipped from V and 4 bases from J, the junction kept 4 bases outside the gene matches. This CDR3 spans 15 amino acids. CDR1 and CDR2 (germline): SGHDT, YYEEEE. This CDR3 is CASSLGGLVYNEQFF. In DNA, the CDR3 is TGTGCCAGCAGCTTGGGAGGACTAGTGTACAATGAGCAGTTCTTC.

The CDR3 nucleotides are TGTGCCAGCAGCTTGGGCCTACTGGCCCAGTACTTC. It translates to CASSLGLLAQYF. The chain combines TRBV5-4 with TRBJ2-5; D gene unclear. CDR3 length equals 12 residues. CDR1 is SGHNT and CDR2 is YYREEE in the germline V gene (reference sequence). V lost 0 bases to trimming and J lost 9 bases, with 9 bases between them. Filled out from reference TRBV5-4 and TRBJ2-5, the complete variable domain reads ETGVTQSPTHLIKTRGQQVTLRCSSQSGHNTVSWYQQALGQGPQFIFQYYREEENGRGNFPPRFSGLQFPNYSSELNVNALELDDSALYLCASSLGLLAQYFGPGTRLLVL.

The V and J genes are TRBV6-6 and TRBJ2-5; TRBD2 matches at 9 bases. V dropped 2 bases and J dropped 7; count of bases not matched to a gene: 2. The CDR3 sequence is 13 residues long. The germline V gene encodes CDR1 MNHNY and CDR2 SVGAGI (reference sequence). The chain's CDR3 is CASSYAGGVTQYF. CDR3 in DNA: TGTGCCAGCAGTTACGCGGGAGGGGTGACCCAGTACTTC.

The CDR3 loop reads CASSIRRGRDQPQHF. The DNA for the CDR3 is TGTGCCAGTAGTATAAGGCGGGGCCGGGATCAGCCCCAGCATTTT. The chain uses TRBV19 and TRBJ1-5; D is possibly TRBD1 (5 bases). Germline CDR1 reads LNHDA; CDR2 reads SQIVND (reference sequence). Trimming stripped 2 bases from V and 5 bases from J, with 13 bases between. This CDR3 region has 15 residues.

The chain carries TRBV10-2 and TRBJ1-5; D gene uncertain. This CDR3 spans 14 amino acids. Trimming took off 6 bases at V and 0 bases at J, with 9 bases between the two ends. Germline V gene sequence: CDR1 WSHSY, CDR2 SAAADI. CDR3 nucleotides: TGCGCCAGCAGCCCGGGATATAGCAATCAGCCCCAGCATTTT. Its translation: CASSPGYSNQPQHF.

This sequence joins TRBV7-2 and TRBJ1-5; 7 bases are shared with TRBD1. CDR1 SGHTA and CDR2 FQGNSA come from the germline V gene. This CDR3 is 16 amino acids long. Trimming removed 0 bases from V and 5 bases from J; junction bases left unmatched: 7. CDR3 DNA sequence: TGTGCCAGCAGCTTAGCGTTCAGGGGGTTTGATCAGCCCCAGCATTTT. It encodes CASSLAFRGFDQPQHF.

Notes on this clone: Other DNA sequences from this sample encode an identical CDR3 as well. This chain connects TRBV5-1 to TRBJ2-2, with 7 bases aligning to TRBD2. V dropped 0 bases and J dropped 2; count of bases not matched to a gene: 4. Germline assignment: CDR1 SGHRS and CDR2 YFSETQ. CDR3 length: 16 residues. CDR3: CASSLESGANTGELFF. Here the CDR3 DNA reads TGCGCCAGCAGCTTGGAAAGCGGGGCAAACACCGGGGAGCTGTTTTTT.

The chain is built from TRBV7-3 and TRBJ2-3, with TRBD2 matching over 10 bases. This CDR3 spans 15 amino acids. With V trimmed by 1 base and J by 5 bases, 3 bases remained unmatched. From germline, CDR1 is SGHTA and CDR2 FQGTGA. CDR3 sequence: CASSLMSGRGDTQYF. The CDR3 nucleotides read TGTGCCAGCAGCTTAATGAGCGGGAGGGGAGATACGCAGTATTTT.

This chain connects TRBV5-1 to TRBJ1-1; D is unresolved. The CDR3 has 14 residues. With 4 bases removed from V and 3 bases from J, the gap between germline ends came to 13 bases. Germline V lookup: CDR1 SGHRS, CDR2 YFSETQ. Here the CDR3 reads CASSVDPGYTEAFF. The DNA for the CDR3 is TGCGCCAGCAGCGTGGATCCGGGGTACACTGAAGCTTTCTTT.

The V call is TRBV6-5, the J call TRBJ2-1; TRBD2 matches 7 bases. From germline, CDR1 is MNHEY and CDR2 SVGAGI. This CDR3 spans 15 amino acids. Trimming took 5 bases from V and 8 from J; bases not matched to a gene: 12. For the CDR3, the DNA is TGTGCCAGCAGTCCCTCGGGCGGGAGAGGCTATGAGCAGTTCTTC. It translates to CASSPSGGRGYEQFF.

This chain connects TRBV18 to TRBJ1-5; D is uncertain. Trimming took off 6 bases at V and 5 bases at J, with 8 bases between the two ends. The CDR3 extends over 12 amino acids. Germline V gene sequence: CDR1 KGHSH, CDR2 LQKENI. CDR3 residues: CASSPSDQPQHF. CDR3 DNA sequence: TGTGCCAGCTCCCCATCCGATCAGCCCCAGCATTTT.

This chain links TRBV5-4 with TRBJ1-2, with TRBD1 as a possible D gene (6 bases). Germline-derived CDR1 and CDR2 are SGHNT and YYREEE (reference sequence). V was shortened by 1 base and J by 4 bases, with 14 bases between the two germline ends. CDR3 size: 15 residues. The CDR3 loop is CASSLHRDGIYGYTF. As DNA, the CDR3 is TGTGCCAGCAGCTTGCACAGGGACGGAATCTATGGCTACACCTTC. The full variable domain, with the rest looked up from reference TRBV5-4 and TRBJ1-2, is ETGVTQSPTHLIKTRGQQVTLRCSSQSGHNTVSWYQQALGQGPQFIFQYYREEENGRGNFPPRFSGLQFPNYSSELNVNALELDDSALYLCASSLHRDGIYGYTFGSGTRLTVV.

In its sample, this clone was seen once. The chain links TRBV5-4 to TRBJ2-1; D is unclear. The germline V gene encodes CDR1 SGHNT and CDR2 YYREEE (reference sequence). The CDR3 is 16 amino acids. V was pared by 2 bases and J by 4 bases, with 16 bases between. CDR3 amino acids: CASSFFSSRFYNEQFF. CDR3 sequence (DNA): TGTGCCAGCAGCTTCTTTTCGAGCCGTTTTTACAATGAGCAGTTCTTC. Together with reference TRBV5-4 and TRBJ2-1, the CDR3 gives the full variable domain: ETGVTQSPTHLIKTRGQQVTLRCSSQSGHNTVSWYQQALGQGPQFIFQYYREEENGRGNFPPRFSGLQFPNYSSELNVNALELDDSALYLCASSFFSSRFYNEQFFGPGTRLTVL.